This TCR beta chain is from a study of cytomegalovirus exposure and HLA in healthy donors. The PCR had 60 Vbeta and 13 Jbeta primers. Generated by immunoSEQ multiplex PCR, the TCRdb table keeps only in-frame clones and is missing some. The sample yields fewer than 250,000 clones, roughly 82% seen once. Regarding the study as a whole: Rarity characterized most TCR sequences, yet some public TCRs appeared in many donors. The authors listed some 150 TCR beta chains as cytomegalovirus-associated. A link between a missense DCLRE1C variant and TCR beta V- and J-gene trimming emerged from a later analysis.

Concerning this clone: Its antigen is undetermined.

V lost 4 bases and J lost 5, with 12 bases in between. CDR3 length: 13 amino acids. From germline, CDR1 is SGHDT and CDR2 YYEEEE. The source material was PBMCs. The receptor's source is a middle-aged man in good health and CMV-seropositive. The V and J genes are TRBV5-6 and TRBJ2-5; D unresolved. The CDR3 DNA reads TGTGCCAGCAGCCCCGGGTCTGCGGAGACCCAGTACTTC. It codes for CASSPGSAETQYF.